Shown below are 10 T cell receptor beta chains from a single sample sequenced in a study of T cell changes during pregnancy in multiple sclerosis. The assay was immunoSEQ multiplex PCR, and TCRdb's table has in-frame clones only and misses some. The data contain under 75,000 clones, 80% to 95% of them singletons. The specimen was CD4+ T cells from peripheral blood mononuclear cells, collected after pregnancy. The receptor source for this set is a female donor with multiple sclerosis, enrolled in a pregnancy study.

This chain joins TRBV5-6 and TRBJ1-3; D possibly corresponds to TRBD1 (5 bases). Trimming stripped 2 bases from V and 0 bases from J, with 15 bases between. This CDR3 comprises 17 residues. Germline CDR1 reads SGHDT; CDR2 reads YYEEEE. CDR3 sequence (DNA): TGTGCCAGCAGCTTAAAGCAGGGTTTAAGCTCTGGAAACACCATATATTTT. Residues: CASSLKQGLSSGNTIYF.

The chain combines TRBV5-1 with TRBJ2-7, with 8 bases lining up with TRBD1. This CDR3 has 18 amino acids. Germline values: CDR1 SGHRS, CDR2 YFSETQ. The V gene end was trimmed by 0 bases and the J gene end by 4 bases; junction bases not matched to a gene: 15. This CDR3 reads CASSLVVSPRDRRYEQYF. CDR3 nucleotides: TGCGCCAGCAGCTTGGTAGTGTCGCCCCGGGACAGGAGATACGAGCAGTACTTC.

Note on this clone: A junction end diverges from the germline sequence, so it may reflect a read error. CDR3 nucleotides: TGTGCCAGCAACGCCCCTATCCGGGACAGTGGATTC. The encoded protein is CASNAPIRDSGF. The genes are TRBV28 and TRBJ1-2, with 7 bases that match TRBD1. The CDR3 is 12 residues long. Looked up from germline, CDR1 is MDHEN and CDR2 is SYDVKM.

V usage is TRBV28 and J usage is TRBJ1-2, with 7 bases matching TRBD1. Germline V lookup: CDR1 MDHEN, CDR2 SYDVKM. The CDR3 length is 15 residues. The J segment lost 0 bases and the V segment lost 6 bases, leaving 7 bases of the junction unmatched. This chain's CDR3 is CASRPGTAANYGYTF. CDR3 bases: TGTGCCAGCAGACCTGGGACAGCAGCTAACTATGGCTACACCTTC.

The V gene is TRBV27, the J gene TRBJ2-2; TRBD2 might be the D (5 bases). The V end lost 5 bases, the J end lost 7 bases, and 14 bases lay between the germline ends. Per the germline V gene, CDR1 is MNHEY and CDR2 is SMNVEV (reference sequence). The CDR3 has 14 residues. This chain's CDR3 is CASSRSFEGGELFF. Here the CDR3 DNA reads TGTGCCAGCAGTCGATCCTTCGAGGGCGGGGAGCTGTTTTTT.

The V gene is TRBV7-2, the J gene TRBJ1-2, with TRBD1 as a possible D gene (5 bases). V was clipped by 5 bases and J by 6 bases, with 19 bases between them. The CDR3 totals 15 residues. Germline-derived CDR1 and CDR2 are SGHTA and FQGNSA. CDR3 coding DNA: TGTGCCAGCAGCGAGGCCGCAGGGAGGAGCGATGGCTACACCTTC. It encodes CASSEAAGRSDGYTF.

The chain couples TRBV27 to TRBJ1-2; 7 bases are shared with TRBD1. CDR1 and CDR2 (germline): MNHEY, SMNVEV (reference sequence). Trimming removed 5 bases from V and 6 bases from J; junction bases left unmatched: 12. The CDR3 totals 15 residues. The DNA for the CDR3 is TGTGCCAGCAGTCAACAGGGGCCGAAACGACATGGCTACACCTTC. This translates into CASSQQGPKRHGYTF.

The V and J genes are TRBV7-6 and TRBJ1-4; maybe TRBD1 (6 bases). The V end was cut by 4 bases, the J end by 2 bases, with 11 bases between. Germline assignment: CDR1 SGHVS and CDR2 FNYEAQ. The CDR3 totals 15 residues. CDR3 residues: CASSSRQATNEKLFF. In DNA, the CDR3 is TGTGCCAGCAGCTCCAGACAGGCTACTAATGAAAAACTGTTTTTT.

J is TRBJ2-6 and V is TRBV5-1, with D possibly TRBD2 on 6 matching bases. This CDR3 region has 19 residues. V was clipped by 4 bases and J by 2 bases, with 22 bases between them. From germline, CDR1 is SGHRS and CDR2 YFSETQ. The DNA of the CDR3 is TGCGCCAGCAGCCCCCAGGTGAGGACCCGCGGGGCTGGGGCCAACGTCCTGACTTTC. It translates to CASSPQVRTRGAGANVLTF.

This chain joins TRBV11-1 and TRBJ2-3, with 7 bases lining up with TRBD1. The CDR3 covers 14 residues. The germline V gene has CDR1 SGHAT and CDR2 FQDESV (reference sequence). V was clipped by 5 bases and J by 6 bases; unmatched bases: 8. The DNA of the CDR3 is TGTGCCAGCAGCCCTGACAGGGCGGCGGATACGCAGTATTTT. Translation: CASSPDRAADTQYF.